The 15 T cell receptor beta chains below were found in one sample sequenced in a study of cytomegalovirus exposure and HLA in healthy donors. TCRdb's table, derived via immunoSEQ multiplex PCR, lists solely in-frame clones and lacks some. The table includes around 190,000 clones, 80% to 90% detected once. The material sequenced was PBMCs. The source is a woman in her twenties or thirties in good health and CMV-seronegative.

The chain uses TRBV7-9 and TRBJ1-3, with D uncertain. This CDR3 spans 14 amino acids. Germline V gene data show CDR1 as SEHNR and CDR2 as FQNEAQ (reference sequence). V gave up 1 base and J gave up 2 bases, with 6 bases separating them. CDR3 sequence (DNA): TGTGCCAGCAGCTTAGGAGGTGCTGGAAACACCATATATTTT. It encodes CASSLGGAGNTIYF.

The chain links TRBV5-4 to TRBJ2-6; 10 positions match TRBD1. Unmatched junction bases numbered 11, after V lost 4 bases and J lost 4 bases. The CDR3 extends over 18 amino acids. Per germline, CDR1 SGHNT and CDR2 YYREEE (reference sequence). The CDR3 sequence: CASSGRDRGAPGANVLTF. The CDR3 bases are TGTGCCAGCAGCGGGCGGGACAGGGGAGCGCCCGGGGCCAACGTCCTGACTTTC.

V and J are TRBV7-6 and TRBJ1-4; TRBD1 agrees at 7 bases. Looked up from germline, CDR1 is SGHVS and CDR2 is FNYEAQ. This CDR3 contains 15 residues. Trimming removed 5 bases from V and 5 bases from J; junction bases left unmatched: 8. Written as DNA, the CDR3 is TGTGCCAGCAGCCAGGAGGGACAGAAGAATGAAAAACTGTTTTTT. Its translation is CASSQEGQKNEKLFF.

This chain links TRBV5-1 with TRBJ2-2, with D perhaps matching TRBD2 (6 bases). CDR1 SGHRS and CDR2 YFSETQ come from the germline V gene. With 0 bases removed from V and 7 bases from J, the gap between germline ends came to 7 bases. The CDR3 spans 13 residues. The CDR3 bases are TGCGCCAGCAGCTTGGAGGGAGGCGGGGAGCTGTTTTTT. Translated, it gives CASSLEGGGELFF.

There are a few counts of this clone. This rearrangement joins TRBV18 to TRBJ1-5; 8 nucleotides agree with TRBD1. With V trimmed by 6 bases and J by 3 bases, 7 bases remained unmatched. In germline, CDR1 is KGHSH, CDR2 LQKENI. The CDR3 consists of 15 residues. The CDR3 nucleotides are TGTGCCAGCTCCCCGGGACAGGTCCTCAATCAGCCCCAGCATTTT. It is translated as CASSPGQVLNQPQHF.

The chain combines TRBV5-4 with TRBJ1-2; D remains ambiguous. Germline-derived CDR1 and CDR2 are SGHNT and YYREEE (reference sequence). V lost 6 bases and J lost 4, with 19 bases in between. The CDR3 is 15 residues long. The CDR3: CASIPGGGPVYGYTF. In nucleotides, the CDR3 is TGTGCCAGCATTCCCGGTGGAGGGCCCGTCTATGGCTACACCTTC.

This clone has a single count. This sequence joins TRBV7-9 and TRBJ1-3; perhaps TRBD1 as D (5 bases). The CDR3 length is 16 residues. The V end lost 4 bases, the J end lost 0 bases, and 13 bases lay between the germline ends. In germline, CDR1 is SEHNR, CDR2 FQNEAQ (reference sequence). In DNA, the CDR3 is TGTGCCAGCAGCTGGGCGGGGGGACGCTCTGGAAACACCATATATTTT. Residues: CASSWAGGRSGNTIYF.

The chain has TRBV25-1 and TRBJ1-2; the D gene is possibly TRBD1 (5 bases). Germline lookup yields CDR1 MGHDK and CDR2 SYGVNS. The V end lost 8 bases, the J end lost 4 bases, and 11 bases lay between the germline ends. The CDR3 is made up of 12 amino acids. CDR3 DNA sequence: TGTGCCAGCTTTGAGACAGCCTATGGCTACACCTTC. Its translation is CASFETAYGYTF.

V gene TRBV11-3 combines with J gene TRBJ2-1; D is perhaps TRBD1 (5 bases). V shed 3 bases and J shed 6 bases, with 18 bases lying between them. Germline loops: CDR1 SGHNT, CDR2 YENEEA. The CDR3 covers 16 residues. The CDR3 coding sequence is TGTGCCAGCAGCTTCCCATCCGAGACAGACCTCAATGAGCAGTTCTTC. This encodes CASSFPSETDLNEQFF.

The V call is TRBV28, the J call TRBJ1-5, with 12 bases aligning to TRBD1. V lost 5 bases, J lost 5 bases, and 4 bases stayed unmatched. CDR1 MDHEN and CDR2 SYDVKM come from the germline V gene. The CDR3 spans 15 residues. Here the CDR3 reads CASSTGQGADQPQHF. CDR3 nucleotide sequence: TGTGCCAGCAGTACGGGACAGGGGGCCGATCAGCCCCAGCATTTT.

The gene calls are TRBV9 and TRBJ1-2, with 7 bases that match TRBD1. The ends lost 0 bases at V and 4 bases at J; junction bases unmatched: 3. CDR3 length equals 14 residues. Germline loops: CDR1 SGDLS, CDR2 YYNGEE. CDR3 DNA: TGTGCCAGCAGCGTAGATACAGGGGTCTATGGCTACACCTTC. This gives the protein CASSVDTGVYGYTF.

The J gene is TRBJ2-7, the V gene TRBV19, with D perhaps matching TRBD1 (6 bases). Trimming cost V 5 bases and J 1 base, with 6 bases left between them. This CDR3 region has 12 residues. Germline CDR1 is LNHDA and CDR2 is SQIVND (reference sequence). Here the CDR3 reads CASSGQSYEQYF. The DNA for the CDR3 is TGTGCCAGTAGTGGACAGTCCTACGAGCAGTACTTC.

The V gene is TRBV15, the J gene TRBJ1-6, with unresolved D. Trimming took 0 bases from V and 7 from J, leaving 7 bases between them. This CDR3 comprises 14 residues. In germline, CDR1 is LNHNV, CDR2 YYDKDF (reference sequence). CDR3 residues: CATSRDRRNSPLHF. The CDR3 DNA reads as TGTGCCACCAGCAGAGATCGGAGGAATTCACCCCTCCACTTT. Full variable domain (rest looked up from reference TRBV15 and TRBJ1-6): DAMVIQNPRYQVTQFGKPVTLSCSQTLNHNVMYWYQQKSSQAPKLLFHYYDKDFNNEADTPDNFQSRRPNTSFCFLDIRSPGLGDTAMYLCATSRDRRNSPLHFGNGTRLTVT.

Only one count was recorded for this clone. The V and J genes are TRBV5-8 and TRBJ1-4, with 10 bases identical to TRBD1. Germline loops: CDR1 SGHTS, CDR2 YDEGEE. V dropped 0 bases and J dropped 8; count of bases not matched to a gene: 7. The CDR3 has 16 amino acids. This CDR3 is CASSLARGDRGEKLFF. In nucleotides, the CDR3 is TGTGCCAGCAGCTTGGCCAGGGGGGACAGGGGAGAAAAACTGTTTTTT.

This chain links TRBV6-5 with TRBJ1-1; 7 bases match TRBD1. This CDR3 spans 13 amino acids. J lost 8 bases, V lost 6 bases, and 9 bases had no gene match. Germline V CDR1 and CDR2: MNHEY, SVGAGI. The DNA of the CDR3 is TGTGCCAGCAGGTACAGGGGATTGCAAGAAGCTTTCTTT. As protein: CASRYRGLQEAFF.